The rows below give T cell receptor beta chains drawn from one sample of a study of T cell responses to AZD1222 COVID-19 vaccine. Data came from immunoSEQ multiplex PCR; TCRdb stores just in-frame clones and leaves some out. In the table there are 150,000 or so clones, around 92% of which are singletons. The sequenced sample was peripheral blood, obtained 28 days after the second AZD1222 dose. The receptors originated from an adult who received the AZD1222 COVID-19 vaccine. Each CDR3 is given with its conserved first and last residue. Each record gives: CDR3 length, J gene, V gene, D gene, clone size, CDR3 protein, CDR3 DNA. D genes are given only for firm matches. Size tells how often a clone was seen (once, few, many) or the class of an expanded clone, and some rows leave it out.

len: 13
j_gene: TRBJ1-1
v_gene: TRBV7-6
d_gene: .
abundance: .
CDR3aa: CASSLRENTEAFF
CDR3nt: TGTGCCAGCAGCTTAAGGGAAAACACTGAAGCTTTCTTT

len: 12
j_gene: TRBJ1-1
v_gene: TRBV29-1
d_gene: .
abundance: .
CDR3aa: CSGSRGGPEAFF
CDR3nt: TGCAGCGGTTCAAGGGGCGGTCCGGAAGCTTTCTTT

len: 12
j_gene: TRBJ2-2
v_gene: TRBV5-1
d_gene: .
abundance: once
CDR3aa: CASSPNTGELFF
CDR3nt: TGCGCCAGCAGCCCGAACACCGGGGAGCTGTTTTTT

len: 17
j_gene: TRBJ2-7
v_gene: TRBV7-6
d_gene: .
abundance: .
CDR3aa: CASSSQPSGRRSYEQYF
CDR3nt: TGTGCCAGCAGCTCCCAACCCAGTGGCAGGCGATCCTACGAGCAGTACTTC

len: 13
j_gene: TRBJ2-7
v_gene: TRBV6-5
d_gene: .
abundance: .
CDR3aa: CASSYERRLEQYF
CDR3nt: TGTGCCAGCAGTTACGAGCGGCGCCTCGAGCAGTACTTC

len: 16
j_gene: TRBJ1-2
v_gene: TRBV11-2
d_gene: .
abundance: .
CDR3aa: CASSLVGGQANYGYTF
CDR3nt: TGTGCCAGCAGTTTGGTGGGGGGCCAAGCTAACTATGGCTACACCTTC

len: 16
j_gene: TRBJ2-1
v_gene: TRBV10-3
d_gene: .
abundance: .
CDR3aa: CAISGSADAARGEQFF
CDR3nt: TGTGCCATCAGTGGGTCGGCAGACGCCGCAAGGGGTGAGCAGTTCTTC

len: 14
j_gene: TRBJ1-3
v_gene: TRBV5-1
d_gene: .
abundance: .
CDR3aa: CASSTGLGGNTIYF
CDR3nt: TGCGCCAGCAGCACAGGTTTAGGTGGAAACACCATATATTTT

len: 18
j_gene: TRBJ2-1
v_gene: TRBV18
d_gene: TRBD2
abundance: .
CDR3aa: CASSRTAPILAGGNEQFF
CDR3nt: TGTGCCAGCTCAAGAACAGCGCCGATACTAGCGGGGGGCAATGAGCAGTTCTTC

len: 14
j_gene: TRBJ1-3
v_gene: TRBV5-1
d_gene: TRBD1
abundance: .
CDR3aa: CASSPGTGGNTIYF
CDR3nt: TGCGCCAGCAGCCCTGGGACAGGGGGGAACACCATATATTTT

len: 14
j_gene: TRBJ2-7
v_gene: TRBV7-9
d_gene: .
abundance: .
CDR3aa: CASSLRASVYEQYF
CDR3nt: TGTGCCAGCAGCTTAAGGGCTAGTGTCTACGAGCAGTACTTC

len: 13
j_gene: TRBJ1-1
v_gene: TRBV13
d_gene: TRBD1
abundance: .
CDR3aa: CASSLDGQGNAFF
CDR3nt: TGTGCCAGCAGCCTTGATGGACAGGGGAACGCTTTCTTT

len: 16
j_gene: TRBJ1-6
v_gene: TRBV19
d_gene: .
abundance: .
CDR3aa: CASSIAGASYNSPLHF
CDR3nt: TGTGCCAGTAGTATTGCGGGGGCCTCCTATAATTCACCCCTCCACTTT

len: 17
j_gene: TRBJ2-1
v_gene: TRBV7-9
d_gene: .
abundance: .
CDR3aa: CASSSDRAGSAFSEQFF
CDR3nt: TGTGCCAGCAGCTCAGATCGGGCAGGGTCAGCATTTTCCGAGCAGTTCTTC

len: 14
j_gene: TRBJ2-7
v_gene: TRBV6-2/TRBV6-3
d_gene: .
abundance: .
CDR3aa: CASSRGGLGREQYF
CDR3nt: TGTGCCAGCAGCCGCGGGGGCCTGGGAAGGGAGCAGTACTTC

len: 15
j_gene: TRBJ1-1
v_gene: TRBV14
d_gene: .
abundance: .
CDR3aa: CASSQGRWGGTEAFF
CDR3nt: TGTGCCAGCAGCCAGGGGCGGTGGGGAGGCACTGAAGCTTTCTTT

len: 16
j_gene: TRBJ1-2
v_gene: TRBV7-9
d_gene: TRBD1
abundance: .
CDR3aa: CASSPGNTNRGTGYTF
CDR3nt: TGTGCCAGCAGCCCCGGAAACACGAACAGGGGAACTGGCTACACCTTC

len: 16
j_gene: TRBJ1-6
v_gene: TRBV6-1
d_gene: .
abundance: .
CDR3aa: CASSASSGNNNSPLHF
CDR3nt: TGTGCCAGCAGTGCATCCTCAGGGAATAATAATTCACCCCTCCACTTT

len: 15
j_gene: TRBJ1-1
v_gene: TRBV4-1
d_gene: .
abundance: .
CDR3aa: CASSLVSGGETEAFF
CDR3nt: TGCGCCAGCAGCCTCGTCTCGGGGGGTGAGACTGAAGCTTTCTTT

len: 15
j_gene: TRBJ2-7
v_gene: TRBV3-1/TRBV3-2
d_gene: .
abundance: .
CDR3aa: CASSHSFLSTHEQYF
CDR3nt: TGTGCCAGCAGCCATAGCTTTCTTTCGACCCACGAGCAGTACTTC

len: 13
j_gene: TRBJ1-5
v_gene: TRBV5-6
d_gene: .
abundance: .
CDR3aa: CASSLAIGRPQHF
CDR3nt: TGTGCCAGCAGCTTGGCAATTGGGAGGCCCCAGCATTTT

len: 14
j_gene: TRBJ2-3
v_gene: TRBV28
d_gene: .
abundance: .
CDR3aa: CASSLQPSTDTQYF
CDR3nt: TGTGCCAGCAGTTTGCAGCCGAGCACAGATACGCAGTATTTT

len: 18
j_gene: TRBJ1-6
v_gene: TRBV5-1
d_gene: .
abundance: .
CDR3aa: CASSLDIRVGRGSSPLHF
CDR3nt: TGCGCCAGCAGCTTGGATATACGGGTAGGCAGGGGAAGTTCACCCCTCCACTTT

len: 13
j_gene: TRBJ1-2
v_gene: TRBV27
d_gene: TRBD1
abundance: few
CDR3aa: CASRNDRGYGYTF
CDR3nt: TGTGCCAGCAGGAATGACAGGGGGTATGGCTACACCTTC

len: 16
j_gene: TRBJ1-2
v_gene: TRBV5-1
d_gene: TRBD1
abundance: .
CDR3aa: CASSHGQDRANYGYTF
CDR3nt: TGCGCCAGCAGCCACGGACAGGACAGAGCTAACTATGGCTACACCTTC

len: 14
j_gene: TRBJ2-7
v_gene: TRBV7-9
d_gene: .
abundance: .
CDR3aa: CASSAPQGSYEQYF
CDR3nt: TGTGCCAGCAGCGCCCCACAGGGTTCCTACGAGCAGTACTTC

len: 14
j_gene: TRBJ2-5
v_gene: TRBV19
d_gene: TRBD2
abundance: .
CDR3aa: CASSIDREGETQYF
CDR3nt: TGTGCCAGTAGTATAGATCGGGAGGGAGAGACCCAGTACTTC

len: 13
j_gene: TRBJ2-1
v_gene: TRBV7-9
d_gene: .
abundance: .
CDR3aa: CASSLVRGNEQFF
CDR3nt: TGTGCCAGCAGCTTAGTTAGGGGAAATGAGCAGTTCTTC

len: 14
j_gene: TRBJ1-5
v_gene: TRBV5-1
d_gene: .
abundance: .
CDR3aa: CASSFGGSDQPQHF
CDR3nt: TGCGCCAGCAGCTTCGGAGGGTCGGATCAGCCCCAGCATTTT

len: 15
j_gene: TRBJ1-2
v_gene: TRBV6-5
d_gene: .
abundance: .
CDR3aa: CASRGTEPDGYGYTF
CDR3nt: TGTGCCAGCAGGGGGACCGAACCCGACGGGTATGGCTACACCTTC

len: 13
j_gene: TRBJ1-4
v_gene: TRBV19
d_gene: .
abundance: .
CDR3aa: CATGEGWNEKLFF
CDR3nt: TGTGCCACGGGGGAGGGATGGAATGAAAAACTGTTTTTT

len: 15
j_gene: TRBJ2-5
v_gene: TRBV11-2
d_gene: .
abundance: .
CDR3aa: CASSFTLGGSETQYF
CDR3nt: TGTGCCAGCAGCTTCACCTTGGGGGGCTCGGAGACCCAGTACTTC

len: 15
j_gene: TRBJ2-5
v_gene: TRBV7-2
d_gene: .
abundance: .
CDR3aa: CASSLPDGYQETQYF
CDR3nt: TGTGCCAGCAGCTTACCGGACGGGTACCAAGAGACCCAGTACTTC

len: 13
j_gene: TRBJ1-2
v_gene: TRBV2
d_gene: .
abundance: .
CDR3aa: CATGRWTSDGYTF
CDR3nt: TGTGCCACCGGGCGGTGGACAAGCGATGGCTACACCTTC

len: 13
j_gene: TRBJ1-4
v_gene: TRBV6-5
d_gene: .
abundance: .
CDR3aa: CASSSGLFGKLFF
CDR3nt: TGTGCCAGCAGTTCCGGGTTATTCGGAAAACTGTTTTTT

len: 13
j_gene: TRBJ1-1
v_gene: TRBV27
d_gene: .
abundance: once
CDR3aa: CASKTALNTEAFF
CDR3nt: TGTGCCAGCAAGACGGCATTGAACACTGAAGCTTTCTTT

len: 13
j_gene: TRBJ1-3
v_gene: TRBV27
d_gene: .
abundance: .
CDR3aa: CASRPSSGNTIYF
CDR3nt: TGTGCCAGCAGACCCTCCTCTGGAAACACCATATATTTT

len: 15
j_gene: TRBJ1-1
v_gene: TRBV6-5
d_gene: .
abundance: .
CDR3aa: CASSYSRHLNTEAFF
CDR3nt: TGTGCCAGCAGTTACTCGAGGCACCTGAACACTGAAGCTTTCTTT

len: 15
j_gene: TRBJ1-2
v_gene: TRBV9
d_gene: .
abundance: .
CDR3aa: CASSVGVGFVDGYTF
CDR3nt: TGTGCCAGCAGCGTAGGGGTAGGGTTTGTCGATGGCTACACCTTC

len: 15
j_gene: TRBJ2-5
v_gene: TRBV7-9
d_gene: TRBD2
abundance: .
CDR3aa: CASSLMGLGKETQYF
CDR3nt: TGTGCCAGCAGCTTAATGGGACTAGGTAAAGAGACCCAGTACTTC

len: 15
j_gene: TRBJ2-5
v_gene: TRBV14
d_gene: .
abundance: .
CDR3aa: CASSQDMGEWETQYF
CDR3nt: TGTGCCAGCAGCCAAGATATGGGGGAGTGGGAGACCCAGTACTTC

len: 10
j_gene: TRBJ1-4
v_gene: TRBV6-5
d_gene: .
abundance: .
CDR3aa: CASSHEKLFF
CDR3nt: TGTGCCAGCAGCCACGAAAAACTGTTTTTT

len: 14
j_gene: TRBJ1-1
v_gene: TRBV7-9
d_gene: .
abundance: once
CDR3aa: CASSPGVGGVEAFF
CDR3nt: TGTGCCAGCAGCCCCGGTGTGGGCGGTGTTGAAGCTTTCTTT

len: 16
j_gene: TRBJ1-3
v_gene: TRBV11-2
d_gene: TRBD1
abundance: .
CDR3aa: CASSLGTAFSGNTIYF
CDR3nt: TGTGCCAGCAGCTTGGGGACAGCTTTTTCTGGAAACACCATATATTTT

len: 15
j_gene: TRBJ2-1
v_gene: TRBV5-4
d_gene: .
abundance: once
CDR3aa: CASSPQGPKYNEQFF
CDR3nt: TGTGCCAGCAGCCCGCAGGGGCCCAAGTACAATGAGCAGTTCTTC

len: 14
j_gene: TRBJ1-3
v_gene: TRBV2
d_gene: .
abundance: .
CDR3aa: CASSLTDSGNTIYF
CDR3nt: TGTGCCAGCAGCCTGACGGACTCTGGAAACACCATATATTTT

len: 13
j_gene: TRBJ2-7
v_gene: TRBV6-5
d_gene: .
abundance: .
CDR3aa: CASSVFGAYEQYF
CDR3nt: TGTGCCAGCAGCGTTTTTGGGGCCTACGAGCAGTACTTC

len: 18
j_gene: TRBJ1-4
v_gene: TRBV7-8
d_gene: .
abundance: .
CDR3aa: CASSLAPDRYATNEKLFF
CDR3nt: TGTGCCAGCAGCTTAGCGCCGGACAGATACGCAACTAATGAAAAACTGTTTTTT

len: 14
j_gene: TRBJ2-2
v_gene: TRBV15
d_gene: .
abundance: .
CDR3aa: CATSRERVTGELFF
CDR3nt: TGTGCCACCAGCAGAGAGAGGGTCACCGGGGAGCTGTTTTTT

len: 13
j_gene: TRBJ1-3
v_gene: TRBV27
d_gene: .
abundance: .
CDR3aa: CASISGSGNTIYF
CDR3nt: TGTGCCAGCATCTCTGGCTCTGGAAACACCATATATTTT